The rows below give T cell receptor beta chains drawn from one sample of a study of CD8 T cells in ankylosing spondylitis. MiXCR, run by TCRdb on the 5' RACE reads, gives a single entry per CDR3 protein. In the table there are 250,000 to 400,000 distinct CDR3 sequences, 11% of which are singletons. Input material: blood, either unsorted or a sorted T cell fraction (not recorded which). These receptor sequences come from a female donor with ankylosing spondylitis or in good health (not recorded which). Both conserved end residues are part of each CDR3. A D gene is named only where the DNA matches it firmly. Clone size is given for some rows only: seen once, a few or many times, or a class if the clone is expanded.

clone_size	v_call	j_call	d_call	cdr3_nt	cdr3_aa
few	TRBV3-1	TRBJ2-7	-	TGTGCCAGCAGCCAACTAGACGAGCAGTACTTC	CASSQLDEQYF
few	TRBV28	TRBJ2-3	-	TGTGCCAGCAGTTTCCGGGGGGCATGGACAGATACGCAGTATTTT	CASSFRGAWTDTQYF
-	TRBV30	TRBJ2-7	-	TGTGCCGCCCACGGGGTTAACTACGAGCAGTACTTC	CAAHGVNYEQYF
many	TRBV10-3	TRBJ1-2	TRBD1	TGTGCCATCAGTGAGTCGGGGACAGGGTCGACTAACTATGGCTACACCTTC	CAISESGTGSTNYGYTF
few	TRBV11-3	TRBJ2-1	-	TGTGCCAGCAGCCAGGGGAGCGGGACCTACAATGAGCAGTTCTTC	CASSQGSGTYNEQFF
many	TRBV6-5	TRBJ2-1	TRBD1	TGTGCCAGCAGTTTTAAACAGGGGGAGCAGTTCTTC	CASSFKQGEQFF
-	TRBV7-2	TRBJ2-3	TRBD2	TGTGCCAGCAGCAAACCCGGGACTAGTCCAGATACGCAGTATTTT	CASSKPGTSPDTQYF
many	TRBV6-2/TRBV6-3	TRBJ2-1	TRBD1	TGTGCCAGCAGTTACGCTGGGGACAGGGTCACTTGGAGCTCCTACAATGAGCAGTTCTTC	CASSYAGDRVTWSSYNEQFF
few	TRBV7-3	TRBJ1-1	-	TGTGCCAGCAGCCCTAGCGCAAACACTGAAGCTTTCTTT	CASSPSANTEAFF
many	TRBV5-1	TRBJ1-6	-	TGCGCCAGCAGCTTGTGGGGGGAAAATAATTCACCCCTCCACTTT	CASSLWGENNSPLHF
few	TRBV7-9	TRBJ2-1	-	TGTGCCAGCAGCCTCCCGCCAAACAATGAGCAGTTCTTC	CASSLPPNNEQFF
-	TRBV29-1	TRBJ2-7	TRBD2	TGCAGCGTTGCGGCGGGAGCCCGGGGCGGCTCCTACGAGCAGTACTTC	CSVAAGARGGSYEQYF
few	TRBV29-1	TRBJ2-7	-	TGCAGCGTTGTCGGGAGCTCCTACGAGCAGTACTTC	CSVVGSSYEQYF
few	TRBV10-3	TRBJ2-2	-	TGTGCCATGAGACGGGACACCGCGAACACCGGGGAGCTGTTTTTT	CAMRRDTANTGELFF
many	TRBV6-1	TRBJ2-1	-	TGTGCCAGCAAAATCGGGAGAACGATCTACAATGAGCAGTTCTTC	CASKIGRTIYNEQFF
-	TRBV11-2	TRBJ2-5	TRBD1	TGTGCCAGCAGCTTAGTTAAGGGGGCGCCGGAGACCCAGTACTTC	CASSLVKGAPETQYF
many	TRBV20-1	TRBJ2-5	TRBD2	TGCAGTGCTTTGGGACTAGCGGGGGATGTGGAGACCCAGTACTTC	CSALGLAGDVETQYF
-	TRBV5-1	TRBJ2-5	TRBD1	TGCGCCAGCAGCTTGGCCGCAGGGGGCATTGGAGAGACCCAGTACTTC	CASSLAAGGIGETQYF
-	TRBV18	TRBJ2-5	TRBD1	TGTGCCAGCTCAACTAACGGACAGGGTGGGACCCAGTACTTC	CASSTNGQGGTQYF
-	TRBV7-6	TRBJ2-2	TRBD2	TGTGCCAGCAGCTTACCGGGACTAGCGGGAGGGCCGGTCGGGGAGCTGTTTTTT	CASSLPGLAGGPVGELFF
-	TRBV20-1	TRBJ1-4	-	TGCAGTGCTATTCCGGGCAGCCAGAATGAAAAACTGTTTTTT	CSAIPGSQNEKLFF
many	TRBV24-1	TRBJ2-5	-	TGTGCCACCAGTGATCCAGCCGGGAAGCAAGAGACCCAGTACTTC	CATSDPAGKQETQYF
many	TRBV20-1	TRBJ2-6	-	TGCAGTGCTAGCGAGGGCAGCCATACATCTGGGGCCAACGTCCTGACTTTC	CSASEGSHTSGANVLTF
many	TRBV4-1	TRBJ1-6	-	TGCGCCAGCAGCCAACTGAGCCCTTCACCCCTCCACTTT	CASSQLSPSPLHF